This T cell receptor (beta chain) was sequenced for a study of cytomegalovirus exposure and HLA in healthy donors. Whole-study findings and limits: An analysis done earlier found most TCR beta V segments productive about 87% or about 30% of the time. A later analysis linked a missense variant in DCLRE1C to the trimming of TCR beta V and J genes. The authors listed 150 to 200 TCR beta chains as cytomegalovirus-associated.

The V gene end was trimmed by 7 bases and the J gene end by 0 bases; junction bases not matched to a gene: 8. This CDR3 spans 16 amino acids. Germline V gives CDR1 MDHEN, CDR2 SYDVKM. The PCR was carried out with 60 Vbeta primers and 13 Jbeta primers. Sequencing used immunoSEQ multiplex PCR; TCRdb keeps in-frame clones, though not all of them. The sample lists some 150,000 clones; about four fifths were seen once. At the time of sampling, donors were nominally healthy, though unrecorded immune exposures were likely. A note on this clone: The antigen is unknown.

This receptor was identified in a woman in her forties or fifties in good health and CMV-seronegative. This chain links TRBV28 with TRBJ1-3, with 8 bases lining up with TRBD1. Material: PBMCs. The CDR3 DNA is TGTGCCAGCAACCCGACAGGGGAAGGCTCTGGAAACACCATATATTTT. Residues: CASNPTGEGSGNTIYF.